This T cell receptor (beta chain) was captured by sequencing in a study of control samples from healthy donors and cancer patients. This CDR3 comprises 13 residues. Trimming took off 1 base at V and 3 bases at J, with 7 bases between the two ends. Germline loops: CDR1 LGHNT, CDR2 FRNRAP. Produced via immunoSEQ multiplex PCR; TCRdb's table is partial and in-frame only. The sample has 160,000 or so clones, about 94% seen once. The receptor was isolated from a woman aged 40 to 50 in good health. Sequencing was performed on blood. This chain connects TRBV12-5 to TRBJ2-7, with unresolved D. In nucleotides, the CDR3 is TGTGCTAGTGGTTTGGGTGGCGGCTACGAGCAGTACTTC. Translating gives CASGLGGGYEQYF.